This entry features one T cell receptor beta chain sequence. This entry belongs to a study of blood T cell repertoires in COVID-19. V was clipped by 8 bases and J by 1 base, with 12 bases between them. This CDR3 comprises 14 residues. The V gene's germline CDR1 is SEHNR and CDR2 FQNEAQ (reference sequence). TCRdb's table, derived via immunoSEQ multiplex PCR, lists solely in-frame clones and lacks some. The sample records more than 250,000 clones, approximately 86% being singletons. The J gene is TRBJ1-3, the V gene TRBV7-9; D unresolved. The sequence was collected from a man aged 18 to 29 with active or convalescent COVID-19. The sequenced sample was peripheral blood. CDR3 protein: CASGAAGSGNTIYF. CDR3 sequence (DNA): TGTGCCAGCGGCGCAGCGGGGTCTGGAAACACCATATATTTT.